This is a list of T cell receptor beta chains from one sample in a study of long-term antiretroviral therapy in people with HIV. Clones were read by immunoSEQ multiplex PCR, and TCRdb kept only the in-frame ones, dropping some. Among about 30,000 clones listed, just under 80% were seen once. Sample: unsorted PBMCs, taken 1.5 years before starting antiretroviral therapy. These receptors originate from a young man with HIV. The CDR3 runs from the conserved cysteine through the conserved F or W. The order of the fields is V gene, D gene, J gene, clone size, CDR3 protein, CDR3 DNA. A D gene is named only where the DNA matches it firmly. Clone size is not always given. Where it is, it says once, few, many or a class for expanded clones.

>TRBV19|TRBD1|TRBJ2-5|.
CASSLTRGGGETQYF
TGTGCCAGTAGTTTGACTCGAGGGGGCGGAGAGACCCAGTACTTC
>TRBV30|TRBD1|TRBJ1-6|few
CAWGTVDYNSPLHF
TGTGCCTGGGGGACAGTCGATTATAATTCACCCCTCCACTTT
>TRBV7-2|.|TRBJ1-2|few
CASSLMSGKGYTF
TGTGCCAGCAGCTTAATGTCGGGGAAAGGCTACACCTTC
>TRBV15|.|TRBJ2-4|.
CATSRDREAKNIQYF
TGTGCCACCAGCAGAGATCGGGAAGCCAAAAACATTCAGTACTTC
>TRBV4-1|.|TRBJ2-1|few
CASSQVDNEQFF
TGCGCCAGCAGCCAGGTGGACAATGAGCAGTTCTTC
>TRBV9|.|TRBJ1-2|.
CASSGGGMGSYGYTF
TGTGCCAGCAGCGGCGGCGGGATGGGCAGCTATGGCTACACCTTC
>TRBV10-1|.|TRBJ2-7|.
CASSEFPFGEQYF
TGCGCCAGCAGTGAGTTCCCTTTTGGAGAGCAGTACTTC
>TRBV7-9|.|TRBJ1-2|medium-sized
CATTRQIAGYTF
TGTGCCACTACCCGACAGATCGCTGGCTACACCTTC
>TRBV2|.|TRBJ2-1|.
CASKPAIHEQFF
TGTGCCAGCAAGCCCGCAATCCATGAGCAGTTCTTC
>TRBV27|.|TRBJ2-5|.
CASSLSGRQETQYF
TGTGCCAGCAGTTTATCGGGGCGGCAAGAGACCCAGTACTTC
>TRBV18|TRBD1|TRBJ2-7|.
CASSQDRGYEQYF
TGTGCCAGCTCACAGGACAGGGGGTACGAGCAGTACTTC
>TRBV7-4|TRBD1|TRBJ1-2|.
CASSRDRVSLIYGYTF
TGTGCCAGCAGCCGGGACAGGGTCTCCCTTATCTATGGCTACACCTTC
>TRBV7-7|.|TRBJ2-5|.
CASSLGGGETQYF
TGTGCTAGCAGCTTAGGAGGGGGGGAGACCCAGTACTTC
>TRBV27|TRBD2|TRBJ2-7|.
CASSLLLPWTSGYEQYF
TGTGCCAGCAGTTTGCTCCTCCCTTGGACTAGCGGCTACGAGCAGTACTTC
>TRBV2|.|TRBJ1-5|.
CASSESSQGAQHF
TGTGCCAGCAGTGAATCATCCCAAGGGGCCCAGCATTTT
>TRBV5-1|.|TRBJ2-2|once
CASSLNGQGNTGELFF
TGCGCCAGCAGCTTGAACGGGCAGGGGAACACCGGGGAGCTGTTTTTT
>TRBV6-1|TRBD2|TRBJ2-7|once
CASSVGAGTYEQYF
TGTGCCAGCAGTGTTGGAGCGGGAACCTACGAGCAGTACTTC
>TRBV2|TRBD2|TRBJ2-1|few
CASGGLAGDRGEQFF
TGTGCCAGCGGGGGACTAGCGGGAGACAGGGGTGAGCAGTTCTTC
>TRBV5-6|.|TRBJ2-3|.
CASSPSGGGTDTQYF
TGTGCCAGCAGCCCGTCTGGAGGGGGCACAGATACGCAGTATTTT